Listed here is a single TCR beta chain. Its antigen is unidentified. Thawed PBMCs were FACS-sorted into unstimulated CD4+CD25+CD127- regulatory T cells, CD4+CD25- non-regulatory cells, CD4 and CD8 cells. An overnight rest at 37°C with around 210 IU/ml IL-2 preceded regulatory T cell sorting from thawed PBMCs. The data are from a study of Tregs in tolerant kidney transplant recipients. The CDR3 totals 14 residues. CDR1 and CDR2 (germline): MNHEY, SMNVEV (reference sequence). V lost 3 bases to trimming and J lost 3 bases, with 11 bases between them. Study-wide points: For some patients, primers changed over time, blocking nucleotide-level comparison.

TCRdb's copy holds only in-frame clones and misses some; the assay was immunoSEQ multiplex PCR. The sample carries approximately 15,000 clones, about four fifths recorded once. Sequencing was performed on Tregs from blood, taken before the transplant. The receptor was derived from a human donor who received a combined kidney and bone marrow transplant. The chain employs TRBV27 and TRBJ1-1; no clear D gene. The DNA for the CDR3 is TGTGCCAGCAGTTTGGTAGGCGGGGACACTGAAGCTTTCTTT. Translated, it gives CASSLVGGDTEAFF.